A selection of T cell receptor beta chains follows, all from one sample in a study of cytotoxic CD8 clonotypes in ibrutinib-treated CLL. Generated by immunoSEQ multiplex PCR, the TCRdb table keeps only in-frame clones and is missing some. The repertoire holds tens of thousands of clones, with approximately 52% as singletons. This material consisted of PBMCs, taken after 24 months of ibrutinib treatment. Receptors originate from a human donor with chronic lymphocytic leukemia. CDR3s leave out the opening cysteine and the closing phenylalanine or tryptophan. Each record gives: V gene, J gene, CDR3 protein.

v_gene: TRBV5-4; j_gene: TRBJ2-5; CDR3aa: ASSLAMREETQY
v_gene: TRBV19; j_gene: TRBJ2-2; CDR3aa: ACRAGEGGTGELF
v_gene: TRBV2; j_gene: TRBJ1-2; CDR3aa: ASSSRWWAHGYT
v_gene: TRBV19; j_gene: TRBJ2-1; CDR3aa: ASSIEGLAGVGNEQF
v_gene: TRBV6-6; j_gene: TRBJ2-3; CDR3aa: ASSTTSRPY
v_gene: TRBV18; j_gene: TRBJ1-1; CDR3aa: ASSLRQGMNTEAF
v_gene: TRBV5-6; j_gene: TRBJ2-1; CDR3aa: ASSLVSASAGFYHNEQF
v_gene: TRBV5-1; j_gene: TRBJ1-1; CDR3aa: ASSLLPGVNTEAF
v_gene: TRBV29-1; j_gene: TRBJ2-1; CDR3aa: SVLGPYNEQF
v_gene: TRBV6-5; j_gene: TRBJ2-1; CDR3aa: ASSPPGNEQF
v_gene: TRBV7-2; j_gene: TRBJ1-5; CDR3aa: ASSLDFSPSRPQH
v_gene: TRBV2; j_gene: TRBJ1-6; CDR3aa: ASSETAQGRHSSYNSPLH
v_gene: TRBV6-1; j_gene: TRBJ1-5; CDR3aa: ASSTRDRISEPQH
v_gene: TRBV5-4; j_gene: TRBJ2-1; CDR3aa: ASSSTGGAENEQF
v_gene: TRBV27; j_gene: TRBJ2-1; CDR3aa: ASSLRVGTNPHEQF
v_gene: TRBV10-3; j_gene: TRBJ2-2; CDR3aa: AISRGQRNTGELF
v_gene: TRBV7-2; j_gene: TRBJ2-5; CDR3aa: ASSAKETQY
v_gene: TRBV5-5; j_gene: TRBJ2-7; CDR3aa: ASSFDSVEQY
v_gene: TRBV7-8; j_gene: TRBJ2-7; CDR3aa: ASSQLEPHSYEQY
v_gene: TRBV5-5; j_gene: TRBJ1-5; CDR3aa: ASSLRSGQPQH
v_gene: TRBV28; j_gene: TRBJ1-1; CDR3aa: ASSTAGYEAF
v_gene: TRBV2; j_gene: TRBJ2-2; CDR3aa: ASRLTGNTGELF
v_gene: TRBV5-1; j_gene: TRBJ1-2; CDR3aa: ASSFGQGANYGYT
v_gene: TRBV27; j_gene: TRBJ1-5; CDR3aa: ASRGTRSGRPQH
v_gene: TRBV18; j_gene: TRBJ1-3; CDR3aa: ASSPSGISGNTIY
v_gene: TRBV5-1; j_gene: TRBJ2-6; CDR3aa: ASSMAGTGGSGANVLT
v_gene: TRBV7-2; j_gene: TRBJ2-7; CDR3aa: ASSLVRQASYEQY
v_gene: TRBV6-5; j_gene: TRBJ1-1; CDR3aa: ASSSGQSNTEAF
v_gene: TRBV9; j_gene: TRBJ2-3; CDR3aa: ASSVLAGDWDTQY
v_gene: TRBV2; j_gene: TRBJ2-3; CDR3aa: ASSDRTGGTDTQY
v_gene: TRBV4-2; j_gene: TRBJ1-2; CDR3aa: ASSLDPGDYGYT
v_gene: TRBV7-8; j_gene: TRBJ1-6; CDR3aa: ASNQGKQGNSPLH
v_gene: TRBV20-1; j_gene: TRBJ2-1; CDR3aa: SAKKVTEQF
v_gene: TRBV2; j_gene: TRBJ2-1; CDR3aa: ASMRGGVSHNEQF
v_gene: TRBV28; j_gene: TRBJ2-1; CDR3aa: ASPPTGIYRISSPQF
v_gene: TRBV6-1; j_gene: TRBJ2-2; CDR3aa: ASSLRTGVTGELF
v_gene: TRBV20-1; j_gene: TRBJ2-7; CDR3aa: SARLHEQY
v_gene: TRBV11-1; j_gene: TRBJ2-1; CDR3aa: ASSLVWVYYNEQF
v_gene: TRBV5-5; j_gene: TRBJ2-2; CDR3aa: ASSLLAGVGELF
v_gene: TRBV18; j_gene: TRBJ1-2; CDR3aa: ASSLPGQGYT